This T cell receptor (beta chain) came from a study of breast tumors, draining lymph nodes, adjacent tissues. Concerning this clonotype: Its antigen remains unknown.

TCRdb re-derived calls from the multiplex PCR reads in MiXCR, one entry per CDR3 protein. The sample has about 140,000 distinct CDR3 sequences, about 31% seen once. Overall study findings and caveats: Compared with basal-like, luminal-like tumors shared significantly more repertoire with nontumor tissue. Tumor repertoires ranked between lymph nodes and nontumor tissue in diversity, with V and J gene preferences. Tumor T cell lymph node origin was a supported hypothesis, not proven. Findings are consistent with lymph node origin and intratumoral expansion of most tumor T cells.

The lymph nodes were axillary draining lymph nodes from breast cancer patients. With V trimmed by 6 bases and J by 5 bases, 5 bases remained unmatched. The CDR3 consists of 14 residues. The TCR comes from a female donor with breast cancer. Some clones in this sample may be carry-over from other donors' samples. The material sequenced was axillary lymph node tissue. The chain uses TRBV12-3 or TRBV12-4 and TRBJ2-5; 11 bases align to TRBD1. The CDR3 reads CASSNRDRGETQYF. CDR3 coding DNA: TGTGCCAGCAGCAACCGGGACAGGGGGGAGACCCAGTACTTC.